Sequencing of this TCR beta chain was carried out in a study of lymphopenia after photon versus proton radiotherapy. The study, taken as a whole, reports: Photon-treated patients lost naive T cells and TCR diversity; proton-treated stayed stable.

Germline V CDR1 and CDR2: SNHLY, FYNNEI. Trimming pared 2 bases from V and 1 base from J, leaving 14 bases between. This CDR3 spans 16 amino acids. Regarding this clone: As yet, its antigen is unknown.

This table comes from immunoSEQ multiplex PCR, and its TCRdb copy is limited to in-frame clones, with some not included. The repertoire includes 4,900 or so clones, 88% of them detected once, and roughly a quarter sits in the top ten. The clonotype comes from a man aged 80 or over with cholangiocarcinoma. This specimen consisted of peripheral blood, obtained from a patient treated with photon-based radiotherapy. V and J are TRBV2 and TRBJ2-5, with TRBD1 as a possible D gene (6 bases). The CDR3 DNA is TGTGCCAGCAGTGAATCCAGGGGAGAATCCCAAGAGACCCAGTACTTC. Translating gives CASSESRGESQETQYF.